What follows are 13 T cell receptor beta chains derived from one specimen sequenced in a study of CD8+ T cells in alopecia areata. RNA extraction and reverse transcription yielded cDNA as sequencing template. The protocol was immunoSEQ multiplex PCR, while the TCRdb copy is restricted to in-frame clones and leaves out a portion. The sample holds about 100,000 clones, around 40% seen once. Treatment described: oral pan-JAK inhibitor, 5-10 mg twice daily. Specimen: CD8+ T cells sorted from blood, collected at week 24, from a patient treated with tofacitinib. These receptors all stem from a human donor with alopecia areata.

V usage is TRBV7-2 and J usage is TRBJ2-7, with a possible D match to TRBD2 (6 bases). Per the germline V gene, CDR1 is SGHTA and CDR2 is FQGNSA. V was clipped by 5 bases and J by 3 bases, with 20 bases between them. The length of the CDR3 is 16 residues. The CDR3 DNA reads TGTGCCAGCAGCGGGGGACTGCGAGGGGATTACTACGAGCAGTACTTC. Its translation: CASSGGLRGDYYEQYF.

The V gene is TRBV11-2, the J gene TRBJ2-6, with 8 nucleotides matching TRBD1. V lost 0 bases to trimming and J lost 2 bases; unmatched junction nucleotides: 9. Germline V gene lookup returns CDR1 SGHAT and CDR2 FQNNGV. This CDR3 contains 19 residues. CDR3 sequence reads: CASSLDEAGGATGANVLTF. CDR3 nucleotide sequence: TGTGCCAGCAGCTTAGATGAGGCAGGGGGCGCGACTGGGGCCAACGTCCTGACTTTC.

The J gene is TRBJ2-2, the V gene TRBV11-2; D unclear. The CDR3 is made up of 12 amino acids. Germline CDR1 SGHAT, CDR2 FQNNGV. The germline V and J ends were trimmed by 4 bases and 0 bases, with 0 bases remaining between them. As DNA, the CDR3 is TGTGCCAGCAGCTCGAACACCGGGGAGCTGTTTTTT. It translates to CASSSNTGELFF.

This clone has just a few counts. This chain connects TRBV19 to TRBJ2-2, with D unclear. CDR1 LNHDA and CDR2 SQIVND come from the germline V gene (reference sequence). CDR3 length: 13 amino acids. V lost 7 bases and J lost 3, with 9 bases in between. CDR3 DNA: TGTGCCAGTACTGTATATTACACCGGGGAGCTGTTTTTT. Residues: CASTVYYTGELFF.

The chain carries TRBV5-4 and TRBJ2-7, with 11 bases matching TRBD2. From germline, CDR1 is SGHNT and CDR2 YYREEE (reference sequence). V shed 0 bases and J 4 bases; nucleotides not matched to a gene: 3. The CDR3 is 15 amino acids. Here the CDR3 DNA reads TGTGCCAGCAGCTTGGCTTCTAGCGGGAGGTACGAGCAGTACTTC. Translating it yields CASSLASSGRYEQYF.

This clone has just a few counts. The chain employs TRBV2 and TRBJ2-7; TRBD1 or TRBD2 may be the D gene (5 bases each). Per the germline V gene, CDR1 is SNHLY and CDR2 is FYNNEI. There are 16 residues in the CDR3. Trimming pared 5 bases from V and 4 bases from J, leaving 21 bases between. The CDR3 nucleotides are TGTGCCAGCAGTAGGGGACGGGCTGGGAAAGCTTACGAGCAGTACTTC. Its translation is CASSRGRAGKAYEQYF.

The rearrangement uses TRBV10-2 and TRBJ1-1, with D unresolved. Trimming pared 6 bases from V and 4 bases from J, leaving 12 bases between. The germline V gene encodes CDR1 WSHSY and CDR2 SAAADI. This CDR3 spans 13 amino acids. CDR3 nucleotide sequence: TGCGCCAGCAGCCGGATGATTGGCACTGAAGCTTTCTTT. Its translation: CASSRMIGTEAFF.

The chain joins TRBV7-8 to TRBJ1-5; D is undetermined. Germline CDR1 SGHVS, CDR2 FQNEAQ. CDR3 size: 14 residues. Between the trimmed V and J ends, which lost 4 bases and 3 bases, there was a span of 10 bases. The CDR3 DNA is TGTGCCAGCAGCTGGCGGCCTGACAATCAGCCCCAGCATTTT. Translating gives CASSWRPDNQPQHF.

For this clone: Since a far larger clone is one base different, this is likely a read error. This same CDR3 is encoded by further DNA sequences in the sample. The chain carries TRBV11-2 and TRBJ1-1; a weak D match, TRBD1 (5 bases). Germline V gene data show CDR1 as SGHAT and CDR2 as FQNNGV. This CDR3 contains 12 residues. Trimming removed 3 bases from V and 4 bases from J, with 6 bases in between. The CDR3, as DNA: TGTGCCAGCAGCTTCGGGACCACTGAAGCTTTCTTT. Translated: CASSFGTTEAFF.

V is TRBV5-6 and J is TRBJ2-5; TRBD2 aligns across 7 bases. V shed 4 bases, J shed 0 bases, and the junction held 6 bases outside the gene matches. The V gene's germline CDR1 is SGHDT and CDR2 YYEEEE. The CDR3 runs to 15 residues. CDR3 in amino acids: CASSNNLADQETQYF. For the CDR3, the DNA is TGTGCCAGCAGCAACAACCTAGCGGACCAAGAGACCCAGTACTTC. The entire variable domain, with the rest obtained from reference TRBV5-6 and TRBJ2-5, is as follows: DAGVTQSPTHLIKTRGQQVTLRCSPKSGHDTVSWYQQALGQGPQFIFQYYEEEERQRGNFPDRFSGHQFPNYSSELNVNALLLGDSALYLCASSNNLADQETQYFGPGTRLLVL.

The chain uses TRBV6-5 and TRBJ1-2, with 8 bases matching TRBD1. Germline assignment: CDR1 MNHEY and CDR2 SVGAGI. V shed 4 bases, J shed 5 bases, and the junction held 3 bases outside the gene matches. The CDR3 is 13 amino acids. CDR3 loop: CASSSTGAYGYTF. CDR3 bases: TGTGCCAGCAGTTCGACAGGGGCATATGGCTACACCTTC.

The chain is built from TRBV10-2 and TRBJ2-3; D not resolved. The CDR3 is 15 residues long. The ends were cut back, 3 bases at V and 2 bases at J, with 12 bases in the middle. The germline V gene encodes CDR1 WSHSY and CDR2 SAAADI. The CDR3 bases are TGCGCCAGCAGTGAACCGATGGCGGACACAGATACGCAGTATTTT. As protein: CASSEPMADTDTQYF.

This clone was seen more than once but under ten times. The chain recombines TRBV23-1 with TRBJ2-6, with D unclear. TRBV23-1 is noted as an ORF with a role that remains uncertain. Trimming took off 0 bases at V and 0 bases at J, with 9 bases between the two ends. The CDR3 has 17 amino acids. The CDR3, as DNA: TGCGCCAGCAGTCAATCGCCACATAACTCTGGGGCCAACGTCCTGACTTTC. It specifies CASSQSPHNSGANVLTF.